Detailed here is one T cell receptor beta chain. The antigen remains undetermined. Library preparation (for TCRbeta) was performed with unique molecular identifiers. TCRdb passed the PCR reads through MiXCR, listing each CDR3 protein once. The data show some 550,000 distinct CDR3 sequences, about 21% seen once. The sample is drawn from a study of T-cell reconstitution after alpha-beta-depleted transplantation in children. Study-wide results and limits: A year post-transplant, T-cell counts and diversity derived mostly from newly produced T cells. The origin of high day-60 TCRbeta diversity in some patients lay in surviving recipient T cells and thymic progenitors. Several hundred expanded graft clones reportedly supplied alpha-beta T cells about two months after transplant.

Sequenced here: PBMCs, mostly from graft donor cells, sampled 360 days after TCRalphabeta/CD19-depleted stem cell transplant. This receptor was identified in a boy younger than two who had a stem cell transplant for acute myeloid leukemia, so the T cells may come from the graft donor.

The CDR3 loop reads CASSDHRGASYGYTF. DNA of the CDR3: TGTGCCAGCAGCGATCACAGGGGGGCTAGCTATGGCTACACCTTC. V gene TRBV12-3 or TRBV12-4 combines with J gene TRBJ1-2; 8 bases line up with TRBD1. The ends lost 6 bases at V and 4 bases at J; junction bases unmatched: 10. The CDR3 is 15 amino acids.